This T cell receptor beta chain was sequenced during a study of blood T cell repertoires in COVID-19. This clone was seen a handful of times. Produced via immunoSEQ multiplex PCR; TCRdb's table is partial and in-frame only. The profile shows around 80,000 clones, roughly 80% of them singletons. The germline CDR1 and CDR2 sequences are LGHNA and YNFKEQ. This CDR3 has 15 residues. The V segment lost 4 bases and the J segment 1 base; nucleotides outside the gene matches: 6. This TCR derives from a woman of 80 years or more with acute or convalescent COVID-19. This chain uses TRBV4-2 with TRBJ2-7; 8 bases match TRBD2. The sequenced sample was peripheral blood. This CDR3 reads CASSRTSGSSYEQYF. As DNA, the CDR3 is TGTGCCAGCAGCCGAACTAGCGGTTCTTCCTACGAGCAGTACTTC.